The clone carrying this T cell receptor beta chain has more than one count but fewer than ten. The target antigen is unknown. This specimen belongs to a study of shared clonotypes between healthy human individuals. Study conclusions and caveats: Depth of sequencing was expected to influence donor clonotype sharing.

The ends lost 10 bases at V and 3 bases at J; junction bases unmatched: 5. The germline V gene has CDR1 WSHSY and CDR2 SAAADI. CDR3 size: 13 residues. In replicate PCRs of sorted subsets, about 200 ng DNA, approximately 30,000 T cell genomes, was used. Clones were sequenced by immunoSEQ multiplex PCR, and TCRdb holds only the in-frame ones, with some missing. This sample has about 1.1 million clones; roughly 80% occur once, and the top ten carry more than 0.85%. The sequenced sample was memory CD4+ T cells from PBMCs. Subset here: CD45RA-negative fraction. The V call is TRBV10-2, the J call TRBJ2-3, with TRBD1 identical over 9 bases. The clonotype comes from a man between 18 and 29 years old in good health. Some clones in this sample may be carry-over from other donors' samples. CDR3 protein: CATLDRGTDTQYF. CDR3 sequence (DNA): TGCGCCACCTTGGACAGGGGAACAGATACGCAGTATTTT.